Below, one T cell receptor beta chain is given with its context. What it recognizes is unknown. The sample comes from a study of T cell responses to AZD1222 COVID-19 vaccine. Study-wide results and limits: The reported proportion of spike-specific TCRs targeting unmutated variant regions was nearly half. Baseline testing showed seropositivity in only six AZD1222 recipients.

CDR3 length: 16 residues. Germline V gives CDR1 MDHEN, CDR2 SYDVKM. V lost 3 bases to trimming and J lost 1 base; unmatched junction nucleotides: 6. TCRdb's copy holds only in-frame clones and misses some; the assay was immunoSEQ multiplex PCR. The table records around 64,000 clones, about four fifths of them present only once. J is TRBJ2-4 and V is TRBV28, with TRBD2 identical over 7 bases. This sequence was found in an adult who received the AZD1222 COVID-19 vaccine. The sample consisted of peripheral blood, taken 28 days after the second AZD1222 dose. CDR3 amino acids: CASSFGRGEAKNIQYF. The DNA for the CDR3 is TGTGCCAGCAGTTTCGGACGGGGGGAGGCCAAAAACATTCAGTACTTC.